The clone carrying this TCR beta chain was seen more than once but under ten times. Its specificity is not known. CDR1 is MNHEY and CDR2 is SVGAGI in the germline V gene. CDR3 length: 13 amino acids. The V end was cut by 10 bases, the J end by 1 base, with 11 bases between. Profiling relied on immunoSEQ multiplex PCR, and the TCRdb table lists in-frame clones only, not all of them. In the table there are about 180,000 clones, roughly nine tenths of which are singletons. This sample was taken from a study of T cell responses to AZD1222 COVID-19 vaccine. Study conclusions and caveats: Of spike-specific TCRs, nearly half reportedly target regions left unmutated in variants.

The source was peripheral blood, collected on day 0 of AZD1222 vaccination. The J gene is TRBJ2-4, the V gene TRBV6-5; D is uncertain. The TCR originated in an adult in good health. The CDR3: CATTTVAKNIQYF. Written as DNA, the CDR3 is TGTGCCACCACTACGGTCGCCAAAAACATTCAGTACTTC.